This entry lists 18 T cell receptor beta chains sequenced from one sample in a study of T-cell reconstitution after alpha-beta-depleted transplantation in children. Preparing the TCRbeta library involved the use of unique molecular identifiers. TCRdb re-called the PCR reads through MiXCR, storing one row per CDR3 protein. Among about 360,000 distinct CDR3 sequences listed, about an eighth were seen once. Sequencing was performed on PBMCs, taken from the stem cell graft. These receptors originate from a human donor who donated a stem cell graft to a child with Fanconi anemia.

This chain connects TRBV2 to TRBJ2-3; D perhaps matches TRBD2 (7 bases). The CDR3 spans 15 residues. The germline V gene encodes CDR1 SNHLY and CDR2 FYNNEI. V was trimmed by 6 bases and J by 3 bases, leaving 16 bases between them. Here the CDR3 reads CASRRFAGATDTQYF. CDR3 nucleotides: TGTGCCAGCAGGAGATTCGCGGGGGCAACAGATACGCAGTATTTT.

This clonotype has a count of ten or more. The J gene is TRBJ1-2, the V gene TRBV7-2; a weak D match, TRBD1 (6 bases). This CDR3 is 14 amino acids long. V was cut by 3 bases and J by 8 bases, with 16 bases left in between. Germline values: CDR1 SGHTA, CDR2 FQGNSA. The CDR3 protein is CASSLAGAIGGYTF. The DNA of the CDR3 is TGTGCCAGCAGCTTGGCGGGGGCGATAGGCGGCTACACCTTC.

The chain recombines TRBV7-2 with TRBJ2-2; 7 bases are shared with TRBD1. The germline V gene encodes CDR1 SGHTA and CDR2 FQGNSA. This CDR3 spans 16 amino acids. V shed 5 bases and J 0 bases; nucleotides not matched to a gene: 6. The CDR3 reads CASSPWDSSNTGELFF. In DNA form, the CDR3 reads TGTGCCAGCAGCCCCTGGGACAGTTCGAACACCGGGGAGCTGTTTTTT.

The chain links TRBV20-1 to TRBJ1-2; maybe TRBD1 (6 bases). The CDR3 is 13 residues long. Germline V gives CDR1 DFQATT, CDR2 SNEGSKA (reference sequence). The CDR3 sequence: CCALPGHMNGYTF. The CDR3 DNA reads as TGCTGCGCGCTCCCGGGACACATGAATGGCTACACCTTC.

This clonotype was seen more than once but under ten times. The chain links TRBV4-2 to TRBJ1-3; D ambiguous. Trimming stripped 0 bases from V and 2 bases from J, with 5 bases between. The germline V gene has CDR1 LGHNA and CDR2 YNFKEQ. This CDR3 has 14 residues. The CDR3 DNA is TGTGCCAGCAGCCAAGAACCAACTGGAAACACCATATATTTT. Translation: CASSQEPTGNTIYF.

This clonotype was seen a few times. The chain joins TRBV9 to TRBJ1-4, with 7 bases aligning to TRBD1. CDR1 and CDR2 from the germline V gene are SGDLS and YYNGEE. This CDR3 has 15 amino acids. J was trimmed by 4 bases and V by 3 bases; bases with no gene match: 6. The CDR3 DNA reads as TGTGCCAGCAGCGCCGGACAGGACCTTAATGAAAAACTGTTTTTT. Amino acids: CASSAGQDLNEKLFF.

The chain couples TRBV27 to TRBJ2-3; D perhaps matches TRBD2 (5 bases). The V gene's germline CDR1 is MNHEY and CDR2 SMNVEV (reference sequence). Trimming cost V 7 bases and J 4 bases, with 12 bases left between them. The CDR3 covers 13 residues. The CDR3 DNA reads TGTGCCAGCACCGGGCTAGCTGCAGATACGCAGTATTTT. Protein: CASTGLAADTQYF.

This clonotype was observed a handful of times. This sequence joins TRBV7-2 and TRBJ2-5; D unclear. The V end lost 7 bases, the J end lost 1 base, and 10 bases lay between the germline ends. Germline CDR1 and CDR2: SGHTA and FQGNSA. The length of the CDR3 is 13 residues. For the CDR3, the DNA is TGTGCCAGCAACCGGCAGGCCCAAGAGACCCAGTACTTC. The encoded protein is CASNRQAQETQYF.

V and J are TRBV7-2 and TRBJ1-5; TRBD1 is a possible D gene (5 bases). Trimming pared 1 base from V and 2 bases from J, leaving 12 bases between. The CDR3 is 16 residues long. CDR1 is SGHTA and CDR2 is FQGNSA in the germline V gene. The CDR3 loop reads CASSLVAGRGNQPQHF. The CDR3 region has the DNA TGTGCCAGCAGCTTAGTTGCAGGGAGGGGCAATCAGCCCCAGCATTTT.

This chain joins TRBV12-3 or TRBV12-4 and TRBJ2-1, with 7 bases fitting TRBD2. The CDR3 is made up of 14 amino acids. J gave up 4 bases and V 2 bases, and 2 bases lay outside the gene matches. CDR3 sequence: CASSLTSEYNEQFF. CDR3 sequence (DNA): TGTGCCAGCAGTTTAACTAGCGAGTACAATGAGCAGTTCTTC.

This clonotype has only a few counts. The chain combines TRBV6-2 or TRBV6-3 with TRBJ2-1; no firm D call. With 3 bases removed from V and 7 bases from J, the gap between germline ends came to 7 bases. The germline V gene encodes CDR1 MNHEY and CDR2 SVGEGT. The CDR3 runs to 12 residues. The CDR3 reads CASSYMANEQFF. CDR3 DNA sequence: TGTGCCAGCAGTTATATGGCTAATGAGCAGTTCTTC.

The CDR3: CATSDPRTAGNEQFF. The CDR3 DNA reads as TGTGCCACCAGTGATCCTAGGACAGCGGGGAATGAGCAGTTCTTC. The V and J genes are TRBV24-1 and TRBJ2-1; D perhaps matches TRBD2 (7 bases). The CDR3 runs to 15 residues. Germline CDR1 is KGHDR and CDR2 is SFDVKD. V was pared by 3 bases and J by 7 bases, with 15 bases between.

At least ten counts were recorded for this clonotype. The CDR3 loop reads CASSGAGTLNTGELFF. CDR3 in DNA: TGTGCCAGCAGCGGCGCAGGTACCCTGAACACCGGGGAGCTGTTTTTT. V gene TRBV6-5 combines with J gene TRBJ2-2; no reliable D call. Looked up from germline, CDR1 is MNHEY and CDR2 is SVGAGI. V lost 6 bases and J lost 1, with 15 bases in between. This CDR3 comprises 16 residues.

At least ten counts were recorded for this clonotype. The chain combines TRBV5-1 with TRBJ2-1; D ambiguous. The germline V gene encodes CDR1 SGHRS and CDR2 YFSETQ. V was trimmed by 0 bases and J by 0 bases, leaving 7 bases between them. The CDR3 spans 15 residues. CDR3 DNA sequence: TGCGCCAGCAGCTTGGTGGATTTCTCCTACAATGAGCAGTTCTTC. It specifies CASSLVDFSYNEQFF.

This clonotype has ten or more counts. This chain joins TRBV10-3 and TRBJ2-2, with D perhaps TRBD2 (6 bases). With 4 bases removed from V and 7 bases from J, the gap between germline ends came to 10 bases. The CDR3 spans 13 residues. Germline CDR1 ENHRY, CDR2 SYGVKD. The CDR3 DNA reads TGTGCCATCAGTGGGGGGGAGAGCGGGGAGCTGTTTTTT. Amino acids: CAISGGESGELFF.

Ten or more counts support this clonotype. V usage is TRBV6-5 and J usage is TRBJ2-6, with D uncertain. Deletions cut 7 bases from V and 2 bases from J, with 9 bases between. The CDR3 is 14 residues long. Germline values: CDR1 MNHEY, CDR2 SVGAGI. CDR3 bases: TGTGCCAGCATTAAGGTTGCTGGGGCCAACGTCCTGACTTTC. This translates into CASIKVAGANVLTF.

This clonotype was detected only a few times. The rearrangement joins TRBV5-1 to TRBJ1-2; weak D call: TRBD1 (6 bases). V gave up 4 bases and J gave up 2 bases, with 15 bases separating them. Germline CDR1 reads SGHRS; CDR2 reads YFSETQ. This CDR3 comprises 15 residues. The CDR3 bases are TGCGCCAGCAGCCCCTCGCCAGGGGCAAACTATGGCTACACCTTC. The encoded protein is CASSPSPGANYGYTF.

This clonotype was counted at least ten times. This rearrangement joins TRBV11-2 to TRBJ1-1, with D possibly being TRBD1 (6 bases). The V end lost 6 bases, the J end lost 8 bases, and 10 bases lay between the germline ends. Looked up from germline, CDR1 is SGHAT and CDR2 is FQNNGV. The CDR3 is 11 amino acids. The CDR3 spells CASSPGQEAFF. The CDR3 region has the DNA TGTGCCAGCAGTCCCGGACAGGAAGCTTTCTTT.